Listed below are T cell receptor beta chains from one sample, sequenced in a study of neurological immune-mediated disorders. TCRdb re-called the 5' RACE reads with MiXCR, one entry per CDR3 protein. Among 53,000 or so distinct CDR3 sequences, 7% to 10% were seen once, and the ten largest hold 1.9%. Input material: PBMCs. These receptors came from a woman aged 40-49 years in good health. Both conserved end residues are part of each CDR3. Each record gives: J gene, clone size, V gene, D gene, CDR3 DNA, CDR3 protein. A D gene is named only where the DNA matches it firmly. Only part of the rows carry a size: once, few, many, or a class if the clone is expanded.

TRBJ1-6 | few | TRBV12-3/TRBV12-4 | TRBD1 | TGTGCCAGCAGTGTCGGACAGGGTAATTCACCCCTCCACTTT | CASSVGQGNSPLHF
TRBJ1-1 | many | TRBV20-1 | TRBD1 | TGCAGCTCATTTTTAGCGACCCAGGGGGACACTGAAGCTTTCTTT | CSSFLATQGDTEAFF
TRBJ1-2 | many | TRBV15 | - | TGTGCCACCAGCAGCCGGGTCCCGCAGGGGGGCTACACCTTC | CATSSRVPQGGYTF
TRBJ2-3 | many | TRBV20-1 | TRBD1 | TGCAGTGCTAGGGTGACAGGGGATATCACAGATACGCAGTATTTT | CSARVTGDITDTQYF
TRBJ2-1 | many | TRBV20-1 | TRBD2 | TGCAGTGCTCCACTAGCGGGAGGGCCCTACAATGAGCAGTTCTTC | CSAPLAGGPYNEQFF
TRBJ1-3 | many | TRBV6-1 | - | TGTGCCAGCAGTTCTCCAACAGGGTTCGGAAACACCATATATTTT | CASSSPTGFGNTIYF
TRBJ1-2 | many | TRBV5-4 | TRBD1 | TGTGCCAGCAGCAGGGAACAGGGGAGGGATGGCTACACCTTC | CASSREQGRDGYTF
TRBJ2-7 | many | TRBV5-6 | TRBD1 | TGTGCCAGCAGCTTGGCCGCAGGGGGCTCCTACGAGCAGTACTTC | CASSLAAGGSYEQYF
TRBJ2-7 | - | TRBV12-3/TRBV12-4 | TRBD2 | TGTGCCAGCAGTCCCCAAGGCGGGGGACCCCTCTACGAGCAGTACTTC | CASSPQGGGPLYEQYF
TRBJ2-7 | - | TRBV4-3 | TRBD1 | TGCGCCAGCAGCGCAAGCCCCGGGACAGGGGTACGACTGGGGACCTACGAGCAGTACTTC | CASSASPGTGVRLGTYEQYF
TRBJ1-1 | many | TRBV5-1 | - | TGCGCCAGCAGCGCCGGGCGAATCCTGAACACTGAAGCTTTCTTT | CASSAGRILNTEAFF
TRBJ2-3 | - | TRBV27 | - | TGTGCCAGCAGTTTAATCCACCGCTACACAGATACGCAGTATTTT | CASSLIHRYTDTQYF
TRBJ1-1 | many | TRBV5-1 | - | TGCGCCAGCAGCTTGCTGTGGAGACAGAACACTGAAGCTTTCTTT | CASSLLWRQNTEAFF
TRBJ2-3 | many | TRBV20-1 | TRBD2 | TGCAGTGCTCCGACTAGCGGGAGGGCAGATACGCAGTATTTT | CSAPTSGRADTQYF
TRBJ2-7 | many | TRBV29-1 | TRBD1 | TGCAGCGTTGCGGGACAGGGGGATGAAGAGCAGTACTTC | CSVAGQGDEEQYF
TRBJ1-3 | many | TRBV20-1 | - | TGCAGTGCTTGGGTCCCCCCCGCTGGAAACACCATATATTTT | CSAWVPPAGNTIYF
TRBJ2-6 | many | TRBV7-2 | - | TGTGCCAGCAGCCCCAGGGGGAGCGGGTTATTGGGCTCTGGGGCCAACGTCCTGACTTTC | CASSPRGSGLLGSGANVLTF
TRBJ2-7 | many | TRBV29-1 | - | TGCAGCATAATCGGGTCTAACTCCTACGAGCAGTACTTC | CSIIGSNSYEQYF
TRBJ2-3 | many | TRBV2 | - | TGTGCCAGCAGTCTCACAGATACGCAGTATTTT | CASSLTDTQYF
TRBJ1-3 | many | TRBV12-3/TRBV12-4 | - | TGTGCCAGCAGTTTCCCGGGGGTTGGAAACACCATATATTTT | CASSFPGVGNTIYF
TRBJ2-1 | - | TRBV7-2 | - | TGTGCCAGCAGCCGTTCGGGGCGCTCACGAGGTGAGCAGTTCTTC | CASSRSGRSRGEQFF
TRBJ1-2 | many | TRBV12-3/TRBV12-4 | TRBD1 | TGTGCCAGCAGTTCCACGACAGGGGGCTATGGCTACACCTTC | CASSSTTGGYGYTF
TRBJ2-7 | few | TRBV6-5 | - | TGTGCCAGCAGTTACATGCAGGGCCCCTACGAGCAGTACTTC | CASSYMQGPYEQYF
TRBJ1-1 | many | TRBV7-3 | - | TGTGCCAGCAGCCTGGGGGGGCCTGGCCCTGCTGAAGCTTTCTTT | CASSLGGPGPAEAFF
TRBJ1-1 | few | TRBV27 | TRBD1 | TGTGCCAGCAGTCTATCCAGGGGGCGCGGGTACACTGAAGCTTTCTTT | CASSLSRGRGYTEAFF
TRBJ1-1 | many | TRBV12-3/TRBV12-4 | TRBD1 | TGTGCCAGCAGTTTCCTCGATATGTACCGGGACAGGGCAGATGAAGCTTTCTTT | CASSFLDMYRDRADEAFF
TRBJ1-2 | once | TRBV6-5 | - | TGTGCCAACACAAACAGTGCTAACTATGGCTACACCTTC | CANTNSANYGYTF
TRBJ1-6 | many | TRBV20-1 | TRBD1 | TGCAGTGCCACGAACTCACAGGGGAGCTCCTATAATTCACCCCTCCACTTT | CSATNSQGSSYNSPLHF
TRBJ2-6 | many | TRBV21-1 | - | TGTGCCAGCAGGGGACAGGGTAGTTTTGGGGCCAACGTCCTGACTTTC | CASRGQGSFGANVLTF
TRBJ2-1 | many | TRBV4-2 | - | TGTGCCAGCAGCCTGGGGGGCGGGATCTCCAATGAGCAGTTCTTC | CASSLGGGISNEQFF
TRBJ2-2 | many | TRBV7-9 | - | TGTGCCAGCAGACCCGGGATAGGGGGGAACGCGGCCGGGGAGCTGTTTTTT | CASRPGIGGNAAGELFF
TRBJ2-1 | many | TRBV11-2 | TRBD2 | TGTGCCAGCAGTATTAGCGGGGCTACTAAGCAGTTCTTC | CASSISGATKQFF
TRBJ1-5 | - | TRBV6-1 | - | TGTGCCAGCAGTAGCCCCGGGCCCCAGCATTTT | CASSSPGPQHF
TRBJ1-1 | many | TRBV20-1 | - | TGCAGTGCTAGAGACCGACCTTCTATGAACACTGAAGCTTTCTTT | CSARDRPSMNTEAFF
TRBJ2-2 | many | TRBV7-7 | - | TGTGCCAGCAGCCGGGACAACACCGGGGAGCTGTTTTTT | CASSRDNTGELFF
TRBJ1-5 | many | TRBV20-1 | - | TGCAGTGCTAGAGATTCGATGGCAGGCCGTCTGCCCCAGCATTTT | CSARDSMAGRLPQHF
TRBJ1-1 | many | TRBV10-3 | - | TGTGCCTCCCTTGGCAGCGAGGGGAATGAAGCTTTCTTT | CASLGSEGNEAFF
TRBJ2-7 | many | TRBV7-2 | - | TGTGCCAGCAGCTCCAGAAGAATAACCTACGAGCAGTACTTC | CASSSRRITYEQYF
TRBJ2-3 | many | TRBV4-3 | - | TGCGCCAGCAGCCAAGATCGTCAAGCGGCAGATACGCAGTATTTT | CASSQDRQAADTQYF